This TCR beta chain was sequenced in a study of OX40 agonist ivuxolimab in advanced cancers. Study-level background: Participants averaged 60 years of age (range roughly 23 to 90) and were about 85% male.

TCRdb's table, derived via immunoSEQ multiplex PCR, lists solely in-frame clones and lacks some. The profile shows 70,000 or so clones, around 87% of them singletons. Losses at the gene ends were 4 bases for V and 3 bases for J; bases not matched to a gene: 3. Germline CDR1 is LGHNA and CDR2 is YSLEER. This CDR3 spans 14 amino acids. This clone was counted ten times or more. A history of autoimmune disease or systemic immunosuppression excluded patients. This clonotype was sampled from an adult with an advanced solid tumor such as melanoma, head and neck, liver or kidney cancer. The V call is TRBV4-3, the J call TRBJ1-1; 9 bases are shared with TRBD1. Sequencing used CD4+ or CD8+ T cells sorted from blood, obtained in a trial of the OX40 agonist ivuxolimab. CDR3 protein: CASSPDRGYTEAFF. The CDR3 coding sequence is TGCGCCAGCAGCCCCGACAGGGGGTACACTGAAGCTTTCTTT.